Each of the 30 T cell receptor beta chains below was sequenced from the same sample in a study of shared clonotypes between healthy human individuals. The method was immunoSEQ multiplex PCR; TCRdb's version includes in-frame clones alone and lacks a portion of them. Of about 510,000 clones listed, almost 97% are singletons. The sequencing sample was made of naive CD4+ T cells sorted from blood. Subset given: CD45RA+ positively selected. These receptors all stem from a woman between 25 and 40 years old in good health.

The chain links TRBV6-1 to TRBJ2-3; D is uncertain. In germline, CDR1 is MNHNS, CDR2 SASEGT. Trimming shortened V by 2 bases and J by 0 bases, and 6 bases separated the two germline ends. The CDR3 extends over 14 amino acids. As DNA, the CDR3 is TGTGCCAGCAGTGAATGGTCTAGCACAGATACGCAGTATTTT. Its translation is CASSEWSSTDTQYF.

In this sample, this clone turned up once. The rearrangement links TRBV19 to TRBJ2-2; 9 bases line up with TRBD2. Germline-derived CDR1 and CDR2 are LNHDA and SQIVND (reference sequence). V was clipped by 1 base and J by 3 bases; unmatched bases: 0. The CDR3 has 15 amino acids. CDR3 sequence (DNA): TGTGCCAGTAGTATAGTAGCGGGAGACACCGGGGAGCTGTTTTTT. As protein: CASSIVAGDTGELFF.

This clone was detected once. The gene calls are TRBV7-2 and TRBJ2-7; 7 bases agree with TRBD1. V shed 5 bases and J 0 bases; nucleotides not matched to a gene: 10. Germline V lookup: CDR1 SGHTA, CDR2 FQGNSA. The CDR3 loop spans 16 amino acids. The CDR3 sequence is CASSRGGYLSSYEQYF. CDR3 coding DNA: TGTGCCAGCAGCCGAGGGGGCTACTTATCCTCCTACGAGCAGTACTTC.

The chain combines TRBV6-5 with TRBJ2-3; 8 bases fit TRBD2. In germline, CDR1 is MNHEY, CDR2 SVGAGI. The CDR3 is 13 residues long. V shed 6 bases, J shed 6 bases, and the junction held 5 bases outside the gene matches. CDR3: CASRTGGLDTQYF. In nucleotides, the CDR3 is TGTGCCAGCAGAACGGGGGGGCTGGATACGCAGTATTTT.

Remarks on this clone: Other DNA sequences from this sample encode an identical CDR3 as well. The chain employs TRBV30 and TRBJ1-4; tentatively, D is TRBD1 (6 bases). The CDR3 contains 13 residues. Deletions cut 0 bases from V and 6 bases from J, with 8 bases between. Germline V gene sequence: CDR1 GTSNPN, CDR2 SVGIG (reference sequence). The CDR3 loop is CAWSVQGDEKLFF. The CDR3 bases are TGTGCCTGGAGTGTACAGGGAGATGAAAAACTGTTTTTT.

This chain connects TRBV4-2 to TRBJ2-7, with a tentative D call TRBD2 (5 bases). Germline V CDR1 and CDR2: LGHNA, YNFKEQ. The CDR3 has 16 amino acids. The germline V and J ends were trimmed by 0 bases and 0 bases, with 12 bases remaining between them. The CDR3 nucleotides read TGTGCCAGCAGCCAAGAGGGAGCGATAAACTCCTACGAGCAGTACTTC. Protein: CASSQEGAINSYEQYF.

The chain has TRBV28 and TRBJ2-1, with 10 positions matching TRBD2. J was trimmed by 5 bases and V by 4 bases; bases with no gene match: 8. There are 16 residues in the CDR3. Germline loops: CDR1 MDHEN, CDR2 SYDVKM. CDR3 DNA: TGTGCCAGCAGTTCCCATCTAGCGGGAGAGCACAATGAGCAGTTCTTC. Protein: CASSSHLAGEHNEQFF.

The chain employs TRBV7-6 and TRBJ2-7, with TRBD2 matching over 15 bases. Germline V gene lookup returns CDR1 SGHVS and CDR2 FNYEAQ. J was trimmed by 5 bases and V by 3 bases; bases with no gene match: 2. The CDR3 totals 15 residues. CDR3: CASSFGTSGRNEQYF. As DNA, the CDR3 is TGTGCCAGCAGCTTCGGGACTAGCGGGAGGAACGAGCAGTACTTC.

The rearrangement joins TRBV30 to TRBJ2-7; 8 bases align to TRBD2. This CDR3 is 15 amino acids long. With V trimmed by 6 bases and J by 3 bases, 13 bases remained unmatched. The V gene's germline CDR1 is GTSNPN and CDR2 SVGIG (reference sequence). Written as DNA, the CDR3 is TGTGCCTGCACCCCTAAACGCGGGGGGAACTACGAGCAGTACTTC. Translating it yields CACTPKRGGNYEQYF.

V gene TRBV11-1 combines with J gene TRBJ2-3; 9 bases agree with TRBD2. CDR1 SGHAT and CDR2 FQDESV come from the germline V gene (reference sequence). Trimming took 7 bases from V and 6 from J; bases not matched to a gene: 11. The CDR3 is 15 amino acids. The CDR3 here is CASTLGREGIDTQYF. CDR3 sequence (DNA): TGTGCCAGCACCCTGGGGCGGGAGGGCATCGATACGCAGTATTTT.

The chain combines TRBV28 with TRBJ1-5, with unresolved D. Trimming stripped 3 bases from V and 2 bases from J, with 14 bases between. Germline CDR1 MDHEN, CDR2 SYDVKM. The CDR3 loop spans 16 amino acids. The CDR3 is CASSFPGGLRNQPQHF. For the CDR3, the DNA is TGTGCCAGCAGTTTTCCCGGTGGGCTACGCAATCAGCCCCAGCATTTT.

The chain links TRBV18 to TRBJ2-7; 13 nucleotides agree with TRBD2. The germline V gene has CDR1 KGHSH and CDR2 LQKENI. The CDR3 has 15 residues. The trim removed 4 bases at V and 3 bases at J, leaving 3 bases unmatched. The CDR3 is CASSRTSGSIYEQYF. Here the CDR3 DNA reads TGTGCCAGCTCACGGACTAGCGGGAGTATCTACGAGCAGTACTTC.

The rearrangement joins TRBV7-9 to TRBJ2-7, with D perhaps given as TRBD1 or TRBD2 (5 bases each). This CDR3 is built from 15 residues. The germline gives CDR1 SEHNR, CDR2 FQNEAQ (reference sequence). V was clipped by 5 bases and J by 2 bases, with 16 bases between them. In DNA, the CDR3 is TGTGCCAGCAGCAGAGGGGCTCCGGGGCCCTACGAGCAGTACTTC. The encoded protein is CASSRGAPGPYEQYF.

This chain joins TRBV18 and TRBJ1-6; D not resolved. There are 16 residues in the CDR3. V was trimmed by 3 bases and J by 8 bases, leaving 17 bases between them. Germline CDR1 KGHSH, CDR2 LQKENI. The CDR3: CASSPVEGGFDSPLHF. The CDR3 coding sequence is TGTGCCAGCTCACCGGTTGAGGGAGGGTTTGATTCACCCCTCCACTTT.

The rearrangement links TRBV28 to TRBJ1-2; TRBD1 agrees at 7 bases. Germline-derived CDR1 and CDR2 are MDHEN and SYDVKM. The V segment lost 7 bases and the J segment 5 bases; nucleotides outside the gene matches: 16. This CDR3 has 16 residues. CDR3 amino acids: CASNSPGEGGFYGYTF. The CDR3 nucleotides read TGTGCCAGCAACTCGCCGGGGGAAGGGGGCTTTTATGGCTACACCTTC.

V and J are TRBV28 and TRBJ1-6; tentative D call: TRBD1 (6 bases). This CDR3 is built from 20 residues. Germline CDR1 MDHEN, CDR2 SYDVKM. Trimming pared 8 bases from V and 0 bases from J, leaving 26 bases between. The CDR3 sequence: CASVSIVTGKSNSYNSPLHF. The CDR3 region has the DNA TGTGCCAGCGTGTCAATTGTCACAGGGAAGTCGAACTCCTATAATTCACCCCTCCACTTT.

V is TRBV6-1 and J is TRBJ1-1; D possibly corresponds to TRBD1 (6 bases). This CDR3 spans 14 amino acids. V dropped 6 bases and J dropped 1 base, with 12 bases sitting between them. The germline V gene encodes CDR1 MNHNS and CDR2 SASEGT. CDR3 sequence (DNA): TGTGCCAGCAGACCCGGACAGCCGAACACTGAAGCTTTCTTT. It specifies CASRPGQPNTEAFF.

The chain carries TRBV10-2 and TRBJ1-2; D may be TRBD1 (5 bases). Germline loops: CDR1 WSHSY, CDR2 SAAADI. The CDR3 is made up of 13 amino acids. The V end was cut by 2 bases, the J end by 7 bases, with 11 bases between. CDR3 sequence (DNA): TGCGCCAGCAGTGAGGCTCAGGGTAGTGGCTACACCTTC. Translating it yields CASSEAQGSGYTF.

The rearrangement joins TRBV6-1 to TRBJ1-5, with D uncertain. CDR1 is MNHNS and CDR2 is SASEGT in the germline V gene. The CDR3 contains 15 residues. V lost 5 bases, J lost 0 bases, and 11 bases lay in between. CDR3 sequence (DNA): TGTGCCAGCAGTAACCCTAGACTTAGCAATCAGCCCCAGCATTTT. Translating it yields CASSNPRLSNQPQHF.

The chain recombines TRBV29-1 with TRBJ1-2, with D tentatively TRBD1 (5 bases). The CDR3 is 16 amino acids. In germline, CDR1 is SQVTM, CDR2 ANQGSEA. The V end lost 4 bases, the J end lost 4 bases, and 22 bases lay between the germline ends. The CDR3 reads CSVGPGRQRGGYGYTF. DNA of the CDR3: TGCAGCGTTGGGCCGGGACGCCAGAGGGGAGGCTATGGCTACACCTTC.

The chain uses TRBV29-1 and TRBJ2-1; the match to TRBD2 covers 11 bases. V trimming: 4 bases; J trimming: 10 bases; junction bases outside the gene matches: 12. CDR3 length: 15 amino acids. Germline V gene data show CDR1 as SQVTM and CDR2 as ANQGSEA. The CDR3 protein is CSVAFRLAGGREQFF. In DNA, the CDR3 is TGCAGCGTTGCGTTCAGGCTAGCGGGAGGCCGAGAGCAGTTCTTC.

The rearrangement joins TRBV5-1 to TRBJ2-7; D is uncertain. V lost 3 bases to trimming and J lost 3 bases, with 13 bases between them. Germline-derived CDR1 and CDR2 are SGHRS and YFSETQ. This CDR3 has 14 residues. Here the CDR3 DNA reads TGCGCCAGCAGCTCGGTCGGCCCGTTCTACGAGCAGTACTTC. Its translation is CASSSVGPFYEQYF.

Concerning this clone itself: Other DNA sequences in the sample encode the same CDR3. The chain is built from TRBV29-1 and TRBJ2-7; D ambiguous. Between the trimmed V and J ends, which lost 4 bases and 2 bases, there was a span of 6 bases. The CDR3 extends over 11 amino acids. Germline lookup yields CDR1 SQVTM and CDR2 ANQGSEA. Written as DNA, the CDR3 is TGCAGCGTTGCTCTAGCCTACGAGCAGTACTTC. As protein: CSVALAYEQYF.

The rearrangement uses TRBV28 and TRBJ2-7; the D gene could be TRBD1 or TRBD2 (5 bases each). The CDR3 is made up of 17 amino acids. The ends were cut back, 2 bases at V and 5 bases at J, with 22 bases in the middle. In germline, CDR1 is MDHEN, CDR2 SYDVKM. The chain's CDR3 is CASSLPQGFFSGNEQYF. CDR3 nucleotide sequence: TGTGCCAGCAGTTTACCCCAGGGCTTCTTTTCGGGGAACGAGCAGTACTTC.

The rearrangement joins TRBV7-2 to TRBJ2-5; D call uncertain. The better agreement between TRBJ2-7 and the DNA end casts doubt on the J call. This CDR3 contains 14 residues. Germline assignment: CDR1 SGHTA and CDR2 FQGNSA. CDR3 DNA: TGTGCCAGCAGCTTACCGCGGTCCCCCTACGAGCAGTACTTC. As protein: CASSLPRSPYEQYF.

The rearrangement joins TRBV27 to TRBJ2-3; 8 bases are a match to TRBD2. Germline V gives CDR1 MNHEY, CDR2 SMNVEV (reference sequence). The length of the CDR3 is 18 residues. The V gene end was trimmed by 2 bases and the J gene end by 6 bases; junction bases not matched to a gene: 16. The CDR3 DNA is TGTGCCAGCAGTTTAAGATCCTTCCCGGGAGGGCCCCGGGATACGCAGTATTTT. As protein: CASSLRSFPGGPRDTQYF.

The rearrangement links TRBV28 to TRBJ2-7; D is uncertain. The CDR3 covers 16 residues. Germline CDR1 reads MDHEN; CDR2 reads SYDVKM. V lost 3 bases and J lost 0, with 15 bases in between. Written as DNA, the CDR3 is TGTGCCAGCAGTTTGGTAGACGGTTTTCTCTCCTACGAGCAGTACTTC. Its translation is CASSLVDGFLSYEQYF.

The chain combines TRBV27 with TRBJ1-6, with D unclear. This CDR3 is built from 13 residues. Germline CDR1 is MNHEY and CDR2 is SMNVEV (reference sequence). The V and J ends lost 5 bases and 6 bases respectively, with 8 bases between them. CDR3 DNA: TGTGCCAGCAGTCCCGTAGGTAATTCACCCCTCCACTTT. It codes for CASSPVGNSPLHF.

The CDR3 DNA reads TGTGCCAGCTCACCACCGGGGACTAACTCCTACGAGCAGTACTTC. Amino acids: CASSPPGTNSYEQYF. This chain joins TRBV18 and TRBJ2-7; 7 bases agree with TRBD2. Germline V gene sequence: CDR1 KGHSH, CDR2 LQKENI. Germline trimming cut 0 bases from V and 0 bases from J; bases unmatched to any gene: 2. The length of the CDR3 is 15 residues.

V usage is TRBV19 and J usage is TRBJ1-2, with D possibly being TRBD1 (5 bases). The CDR3 totals 14 residues. Germline loops: CDR1 LNHDA, CDR2 SQIVND (reference sequence). V lost 7 bases and J 2 bases, leaving 14 bases between the germline ends. CDR3 coding DNA: TGTGCCAGTAAGGAGTCTCAGGGAAACTATGGCTACACCTTC. As protein: CASKESQGNYGYTF.